The 10 T cell receptor beta chains below come from one sample, sequenced in a study of OX40 agonist ivuxolimab in advanced cancers. Library preparation used the immunoSEQ multiplex PCR assay. TCRdb obtained this table from immuneACCESS and retained in-frame rearrangements with V and J assigned. These tables miss some clones; where compared with another copy, unresolved V genes account for less than half of the shortfall, and the remainder is unexplained. In this sample the table shows about 78,000 clones, under 85% of which occur a single time. The top ten clones comprise roughly 0.44% of the sample. Material: CD4+ or CD8+ T cells sorted from blood, obtained in a trial of the OX40 agonist ivuxolimab. The receptors shown here come from an adult with an advanced solid tumor such as melanoma, head and neck, liver or kidney cancer.

This rearrangement joins TRBV6-4 to TRBJ2-1; D tentatively fits TRBD1 or TRBD2 (6 bases each). The V end was cut by 3 bases, the J end by 4 bases, with 13 bases between. Germline CDR1 is MRHNA and CDR2 is SNTAGT. The CDR3 spans 15 residues. The CDR3 DNA reads as TGTGCCAGCAGTGAACTGTCGGGGGCGTACAATGAGCAGTTCTTC. Translating gives CASSELSGAYNEQFF.

The chain carries TRBV6-1 and TRBJ2-3; no clear D gene. Germline V gene data show CDR1 as MNHNS and CDR2 as SASEGT. This CDR3 is 13 amino acids long. Deletions cut 6 bases from V and 4 bases from J, with 11 bases between. CDR3 in amino acids: CASRPPSADTQYF. In DNA form, the CDR3 reads TGTGCCAGCAGACCCCCTTCAGCAGATACGCAGTATTTT.

The chain carries TRBV10-1 and TRBJ2-1, with 9 bases lining up with TRBD2. CDR3 length: 19 amino acids. Germline CDR1 and CDR2: WNHNN and SYGVQD (reference sequence). CDR3 bases: TGCGCTAAACCCCGGGCTAGCGGGACCCTCTGTGGCTCCTACAATGAGCAGTTCTTC. This translates into CAKPRASGTLCGSYNEQFF.

This rearrangement joins TRBV5-4 to TRBJ2-5; D assignment may be TRBD1 or TRBD2 (6 bases each). The V and J ends lost 4 bases and 2 bases respectively, with 12 bases between them. Per the germline V gene, CDR1 is SGHNT and CDR2 is YYREEE (reference sequence). The CDR3 runs 14 residues. Here the CDR3 DNA reads TGTGCCAGCAGCGCGGGACATGGGCAAGAGACCCAGTACTTC. It codes for CASSAGHGQETQYF.

This rearrangement joins TRBV27 to TRBJ2-2; D is undetermined. V shed 8 bases and J shed 5 bases, with 18 bases lying between them. Germline CDR1 reads MNHEY; CDR2 reads SMNVEV (reference sequence). The CDR3 consists of 15 residues. This chain's CDR3 is CASGPRSAGTGELFF. The CDR3 DNA reads as TGTGCCAGCGGCCCCCGAAGCGCTGGGACCGGGGAGCTGTTTTTT.

Only a few counts were recorded for this clone. V usage is TRBV28 and J usage is TRBJ1-5, with 7 bases lining up with TRBD1. CDR1 and CDR2 (germline): MDHEN, SYDVKM. The CDR3 extends over 14 amino acids. Trimming took 4 bases from V and 7 from J; bases not matched to a gene: 7. The CDR3 nucleotides read TGTGCCAGCAGTTCTACAGGGGAGGGACAGCCCCAGCATTTT. Translated, it gives CASSSTGEGQPQHF.

V gene TRBV19 combines with J gene TRBJ2-7; no firm D call. The CDR3 is made up of 12 amino acids. The V end lost 5 bases, the J end lost 4 bases, and 9 bases lay between the germline ends. Germline V gene sequence: CDR1 LNHDA, CDR2 SQIVND (reference sequence). The CDR3 DNA reads TGTGCCAGTAGTCTTGGTGAGTACGAGCAGTACTTC. It encodes CASSLGEYEQYF.

CDR3 sequence (DNA): TGTGCCAGCATCGTACCCGGGACAGGGCGTGCAGAAGCTTTCTTT. This encodes CASIVPGTGRAEAFF. The rearrangement links TRBV28 to TRBJ1-1; TRBD1 matches at 9 bases. There are 15 residues in the CDR3. V shed 7 bases, J shed 8 bases, and the junction held 14 bases outside the gene matches. In germline, CDR1 is MDHEN, CDR2 SYDVKM.

This chain joins TRBV4-3 and TRBJ1-4; D is uncertain. CDR1 LGHNA and CDR2 YSLEER come from the germline V gene. The CDR3 is 18 residues long. Trimming pared 4 bases from V and 0 bases from J, leaving 18 bases between. CDR3 protein: CASSPLAEAVATNEKLFF. The CDR3 bases are TGCGCCAGCAGCCCCTTAGCGGAGGCAGTCGCAACTAATGAAAAACTGTTTTTT.

The chain uses TRBV27 and TRBJ1-2; 7 bases align to TRBD1. The length of the CDR3 is 12 residues. The germline V gene encodes CDR1 MNHEY and CDR2 SMNVEV (reference sequence). The J segment lost 7 bases and the V segment lost 5 bases, leaving 4 bases of the junction unmatched. The CDR3 coding sequence is TGTGCCAGCAGTCCCCACAGGGGTGGCTACACCTTC. Protein: CASSPHRGGYTF.